These 23 T cell receptor beta chains were all obtained from the same sample, sequenced in a study of shared clonotypes between healthy human individuals. Data came from immunoSEQ multiplex PCR; TCRdb stores just in-frame clones and leaves some out. This sample has more than 900,000 clones, with approximately 80% found just once. Sequencing used memory CD4+ T cells from PBMCs. Specified subset: CD45RA-negative fraction. The receptors shown here come from a young man in good health. Some clones in this sample may be carry-over from other donors' samples.

The rearrangement links TRBV6-6 to TRBJ1-2; 10 bases are shared with TRBD1. After removal of 6 bases from V and 8 bases from J, the junction contained 6 bases not matched to a gene. CDR1 MNHNY and CDR2 SVGAGI come from the germline V gene (reference sequence). The CDR3 is 13 residues long. CDR3 in amino acids: CASRTRQGAGYTF. For the CDR3, the DNA is TGTGCCAGCAGGACAAGACAGGGGGCAGGCTACACCTTC.

Many counts were recorded for this clone. The chain combines TRBV27 with TRBJ1-4; 12 nucleotides line up with TRBD1. V shed 4 bases and J 8 bases; nucleotides not matched to a gene: 14. The CDR3 spans 18 residues. Germline V lookup: CDR1 MNHEY, CDR2 SMNVEV (reference sequence). The CDR3 region is CASSYLVPGQGAKEKLFF. CDR3 sequence (DNA): TGTGCCAGCAGTTACCTAGTCCCGGGACAGGGGGCAAAGGAAAAACTGTTTTTT.

The V call is TRBV9, the J call TRBJ2-2, with D possibly being TRBD2 (5 bases). The germline CDR1 and CDR2 sequences are SGDLS and YYNGEE. This CDR3 is built from 16 residues. The V and J ends lost 4 bases and 4 bases respectively, with 17 bases between them. The CDR3 protein is CASSTTPRDGTGELFF. Here the CDR3 DNA reads TGTGCCAGCAGCACAACGCCCCGGGATGGCACCGGGGAGCTGTTTTTT.

The V gene is TRBV27, the J gene TRBJ2-7, with 9 bases aligning to TRBD2. The germline V gene has CDR1 MNHEY and CDR2 SMNVEV (reference sequence). The CDR3 spans 14 residues. V lost 6 bases, J lost 2 bases, and 5 bases stayed unmatched. The CDR3 DNA follows: TGTGCCAGCAGGTCTCTAGCGGGACCCTACGAGCAGTACTTC. This codes for CASRSLAGPYEQYF.

This clone was seen only once. This sequence joins TRBV4-2 and TRBJ2-3; 12 bases match TRBD2. This CDR3 comprises 15 residues. V shed 4 bases and J 5 bases; nucleotides not matched to a gene: 4. Germline lookup yields CDR1 LGHNA and CDR2 YNFKEQ. DNA of the CDR3: TGTGCCAGCAGCCGAGGACTAGCGGGACAAGATACGCAGTATTTT. Protein: CASSRGLAGQDTQYF.

CDR3 protein: CASINQGAGNTIYF. CDR3 bases: TGTGCCAGCATCAACCAGGGTGCTGGAAACACCATATATTTT. The genes are TRBV28 and TRBJ1-3; the D gene is possibly TRBD1 (5 bases). V was trimmed by 7 bases and J by 2 bases, leaving 12 bases between them. Per germline, CDR1 MDHEN and CDR2 SYDVKM. This CDR3 spans 14 amino acids.

This chain joins TRBV15 and TRBJ2-3; 16 bases align to TRBD2. V was pared by 3 bases and J by 3 bases, with 9 bases of the junction left unmatched. CDR3 size: 19 residues. Germline V gene sequence: CDR1 LNHNV, CDR2 YYDKDF (reference sequence). The CDR3 loop is CATSRGTSGRAGHTDTQYF. The CDR3, as DNA: TGTGCCACCAGCAGGGGGACTAGCGGGAGGGCCGGTCATACAGATACGCAGTATTTT.

The chain recombines TRBV10-3 with TRBJ2-5; 10 nucleotides agree with TRBD1. The CDR3 totals 14 residues. J gave up 5 bases and V 4 bases, and 4 bases lay outside the gene matches. CDR1 and CDR2 (germline): ENHRY, SYGVKD. This CDR3 reads CAISGTGGMETQYF. The CDR3 DNA reads TGTGCCATCAGTGGGACAGGGGGGATGGAGACCCAGTACTTC.

In its sample, this clone was seen a few times. The genes are TRBV7-7 and TRBJ2-5; 9 bases fit TRBD1. V was clipped by 2 bases and J by 4 bases; unmatched bases: 2. This CDR3 is built from 14 residues. Germline CDR1 reads SSHAT; CDR2 reads FNYEAQ (reference sequence). The CDR3 protein is CASSLTGGLETQYF. DNA of the CDR3: TGTGCCAGCAGCTTAACAGGGGGCCTAGAGACCCAGTACTTC. The complete variable domain, with remaining parts taken from reference TRBV7-7 and TRBJ2-5, reads GAGVSQSPRYKVTKRGQDVTLRCDPISSHATLYWYQQALGQGPEFLTYFNYEAQPDKSGLPSDRFSAERPEGSISTLTIQRTEQRDSAMYRCASSLTGGLETQYFGPGTRLLVL.

As to this clone: Additional DNA sequences in this sample encode the identical CDR3. This chain links TRBV10-3 with TRBJ2-3; unclear D gene. The length of the CDR3 is 11 residues. V was clipped by 6 bases and J by 6 bases, with 7 bases between them. Per the germline V gene, CDR1 is ENHRY and CDR2 is SYGVKD. The CDR3 DNA follows: TGTGCCATCAGCCTCCAGGATACGCAGTATTTT. Its protein is CAISLQDTQYF.

The CDR3 DNA reads as TGTGCCACCAGCAGAGAAAAGTACGCCGGGACAGGAGAAGAGACCCAGTACTTC. It yields the protein CATSREKYAGTGEETQYF. V is TRBV15 and J is TRBJ2-5; 8 bases fit TRBD1. Germline CDR1 and CDR2: LNHNV and YYDKDF (reference sequence). Trimming at V came to 0 bases and at J to 3 bases, leaving 12 bases not matched to a gene. The CDR3 runs to 18 residues.

J is TRBJ2-1 and V is TRBV20-1, with D hard to call. Germline V gene lookup returns CDR1 DFQATT and CDR2 SNEGSKA (reference sequence). The CDR3 sequence is 10 residues long. Trimming pared 6 bases from V and 7 bases from J, leaving 7 bases between. This chain's CDR3 is CSAPMNEQFF. The CDR3 DNA reads TGCAGTGCCCCAATGAATGAGCAGTTCTTC.

V and J are TRBV6-6 and TRBJ2-7; D perhaps matches TRBD2 (6 bases). The V and J ends lost 6 bases and 2 bases respectively, with 11 bases between them. Germline V gene data show CDR1 as MNHNY and CDR2 as SVGAGI (reference sequence). The CDR3 length is 13 residues. The CDR3 nucleotides read TGTGCCAGCAGCCCCGGGACTGCCTACGAGCAGTACTTC. Translated, it gives CASSPGTAYEQYF.

This clone showed up just once. The rearrangement joins TRBV29-1 to TRBJ2-1, with 10 bases lining up with TRBD1. J gave up 8 bases and V 5 bases, and 9 bases lay outside the gene matches. There are 14 residues in the CDR3. Germline loops: CDR1 SQVTM, CDR2 ANQGSEA. The CDR3 DNA reads as TGCAGCGTTACTCCGGGACAGGGGATCCATGAGCAGTTCTTC. Its protein product is CSVTPGQGIHEQFF.

The chain carries TRBV5-1 and TRBJ2-1; 7 nucleotides line up with TRBD1. The trim removed 2 bases at V and 5 bases at J, leaving 7 bases unmatched. Per the germline V gene, CDR1 is SGHRS and CDR2 is YFSETQ. This CDR3 has 15 amino acids. CDR3 loop: CASSLRTGQHNEQFF. The CDR3 coding sequence is TGCGCCAGCAGCTTAAGGACAGGCCAACACAATGAGCAGTTCTTC.

The rearrangement links TRBV7-3 to TRBJ2-7; D tentatively fits TRBD1 or TRBD2 (6 bases each). There are 13 residues in the CDR3. Germline CDR1 is SGHTA and CDR2 is FQGTGA. V gave up 4 bases and J gave up 6 bases, with 13 bases separating them. The CDR3 sequence: CASSWSEGGEQYF. The CDR3 region has the DNA TGTGCCAGCAGCTGGTCGGAGGGGGGCGAGCAGTACTTC.

The chain has TRBV28 and TRBJ2-2; D gene uncertain. Trimming cost V 4 bases and J 8 bases, with 14 bases left between them. The CDR3 loop spans 14 amino acids. CDR1 and CDR2 (germline): MDHEN, SYDVKM. This CDR3 reads CASSSHVILGELFF. As DNA, the CDR3 is TGTGCCAGCAGTTCCCACGTTATTTTAGGGGAGCTGTTTTTT.

In its sample, this clone was seen once. The chain couples TRBV7-8 to TRBJ2-1; 9 bases are shared with TRBD2. CDR1 is SGHVS, CDR2 FQNEAQ, per germline. The CDR3 totals 15 residues. V was pared by 5 bases and J by 6 bases, with 8 bases of the junction left unmatched. The CDR3 nucleotides read TGTGCCAGCAGCCTAGGGGGCGGGAGGGCCAATGAGCAGTTCTTC. Translation gives CASSLGGGRANEQFF. Together with reference TRBV7-8 and TRBJ2-1, the CDR3 gives the full variable domain: GAGVSQSPRYKVAKRGQDVALRCDPISGHVSLFWYQQALGQGPEFLTYFQNEAQLDKSGLPSDRFFAERPEGSVSTLKIQRTQQEDSAVYLCASSLGGGRANEQFFGPGTRLTVL.

The chain links TRBV5-1 to TRBJ1-3; tentative D call: TRBD1 (6 bases). CDR1 SGHRS and CDR2 YFSETQ come from the germline V gene. CDR3 length: 14 residues. The ends were cut back, 5 bases at V and 2 bases at J, with 11 bases in the middle. The CDR3 reads CASSPEGAGNTIYF. In DNA, the CDR3 is TGCGCCAGCAGTCCCGAGGGGGCTGGAAACACCATATATTTT.

This clone was observed a handful of times. The gene calls are TRBV5-1 and TRBJ2-7; D tentatively reads TRBD1 or TRBD2 (5 bases each). The CDR3 is 16 residues long. The V gene lost 0 bases and the J gene lost 2 bases, with 15 bases spanning the gap. In germline, CDR1 is SGHRS, CDR2 YFSETQ. CDR3 DNA sequence: TGCGCCAGCAGCTTGGGAGGGGCGGCTTTCGCCTACGAGCAGTACTTC. This translates into CASSLGGAAFAYEQYF. Together with reference TRBV5-1 and TRBJ2-7, the CDR3 gives the full variable domain: KAGVTQTPRYLIKTRGQQVTLSCSPISGHRSVSWYQQTPGQGLQFLFEYFSETQRNKGNFPGRFSGRQFSNSRSEMNVSTLELGDSALYLCASSLGGAAFAYEQYFGPGTRLTVT.

The rearrangement links TRBV11-2 to TRBJ2-3, with 8 bases fitting TRBD2. CDR1 is SGHAT and CDR2 is FQNNGV in the germline V gene. The trim removed 1 base at V and 1 base at J, leaving 4 bases unmatched. The CDR3 spans 16 residues. The CDR3 DNA is TGTGCCAGCAGCTTAGGTTACGGGGGGGGCACAGATACGCAGTATTTT. Translating it yields CASSLGYGGGTDTQYF. The full variable domain, its missing parts supplied by reference TRBV11-2 and TRBJ2-3, is EAGVAQSPRYKIIEKRQSVAFWCNPISGHATLYWYQQILGQGPKLLIQFQNNGVVDDSQLPKDRFSAERLKGVDSTLKIQPAKLEDSAVYLCASSLGYGGGTDTQYFGPGTRLTVL.

This clone appeared once. The chain carries TRBV7-9 and TRBJ1-5; the D is unclear. Germline CDR1 SEHNR, CDR2 FQNEAQ (reference sequence). Trimming pared 1 base from V and 3 bases from J, leaving 10 bases between. The CDR3 totals 15 residues. In DNA, the CDR3 is TGTGCCAGCAGCTTAGTTCTGACGATCAATCAGCCCCAGCATTTT. Translating gives CASSLVLTINQPQHF.

This chain joins TRBV4-1 and TRBJ2-6; 9 nucleotides agree with TRBD1. Germline V gene sequence: CDR1 MGHRA, CDR2 YSYEKL. V shed 0 bases and J 1 base; nucleotides not matched to a gene: 7. The CDR3 has 19 amino acids. CDR3 coding DNA: TGCGCCAGCAGCCAAGATGGGGGGACAGGGTATTCTGGGGCCAACGTCCTGACTTTC. Its protein product is CASSQDGGTGYSGANVLTF.